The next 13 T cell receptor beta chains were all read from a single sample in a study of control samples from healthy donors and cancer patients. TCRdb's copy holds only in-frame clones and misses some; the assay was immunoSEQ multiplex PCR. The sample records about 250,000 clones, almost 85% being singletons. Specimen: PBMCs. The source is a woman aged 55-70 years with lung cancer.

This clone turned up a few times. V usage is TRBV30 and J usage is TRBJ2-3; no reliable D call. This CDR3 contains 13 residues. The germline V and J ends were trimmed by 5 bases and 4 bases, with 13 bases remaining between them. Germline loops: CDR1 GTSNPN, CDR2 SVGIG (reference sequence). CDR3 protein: CAWGVRRADTQYF. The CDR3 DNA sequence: TGTGCCTGGGGGGTACGTAGGGCAGATACGCAGTATTTT.

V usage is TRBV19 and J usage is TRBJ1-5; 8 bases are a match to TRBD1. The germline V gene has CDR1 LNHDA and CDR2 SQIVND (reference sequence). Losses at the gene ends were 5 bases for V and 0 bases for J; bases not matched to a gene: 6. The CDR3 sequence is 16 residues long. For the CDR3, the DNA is TGTGCCAGTAGTGATCTACAGGGGGTTAGCAATCAGCCCCAGCATTTT. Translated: CASSDLQGVSNQPQHF.

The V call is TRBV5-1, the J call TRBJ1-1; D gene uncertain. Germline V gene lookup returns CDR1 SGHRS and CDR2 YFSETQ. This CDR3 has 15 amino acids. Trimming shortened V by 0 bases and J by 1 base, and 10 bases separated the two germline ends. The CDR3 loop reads CASSLGGRSNTEAFF. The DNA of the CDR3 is TGCGCCAGCAGCTTGGGCGGCAGGTCGAACACTGAAGCTTTCTTT.

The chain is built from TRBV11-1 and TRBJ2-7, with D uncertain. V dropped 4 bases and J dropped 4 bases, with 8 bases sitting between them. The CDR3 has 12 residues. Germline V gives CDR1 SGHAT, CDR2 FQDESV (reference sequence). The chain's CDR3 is CASSYGSYEQYF. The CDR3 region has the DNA TGTGCCAGCAGCTACGGATCTTACGAGCAGTACTTC.

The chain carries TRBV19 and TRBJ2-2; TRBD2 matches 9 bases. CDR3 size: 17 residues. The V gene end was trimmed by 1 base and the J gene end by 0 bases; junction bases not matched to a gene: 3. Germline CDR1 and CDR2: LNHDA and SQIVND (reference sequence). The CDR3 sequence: CASSIGSGGANTGELFF. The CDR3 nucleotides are TGTGCCAGTAGTATAGGTAGCGGGGGCGCGAACACCGGGGAGCTGTTTTTT. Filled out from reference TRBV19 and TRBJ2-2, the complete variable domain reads DGGITQSPKYLFRKEGQNVTLSCEQNLNHDAMYWYRQDPGQGLRLIYYSQIVNDFQKGDIAEGYSVSREKKESFPLTVTSAQKNPTAFYLCASSIGSGGANTGELFFGEGSRLTVL.

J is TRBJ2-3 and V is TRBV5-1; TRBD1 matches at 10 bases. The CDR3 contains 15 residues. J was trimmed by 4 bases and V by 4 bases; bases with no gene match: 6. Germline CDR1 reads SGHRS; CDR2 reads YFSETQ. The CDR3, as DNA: TGCGCCAGCAGCCGCGGGGACAGGGGACCAGATACGCAGTATTTT. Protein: CASSRGDRGPDTQYF.

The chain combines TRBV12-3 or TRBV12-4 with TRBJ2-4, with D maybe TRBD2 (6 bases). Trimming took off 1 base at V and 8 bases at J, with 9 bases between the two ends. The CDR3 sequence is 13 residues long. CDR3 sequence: CASSLGGVDIQYF. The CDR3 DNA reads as TGTGCCAGCAGTTTAGGGGGGGTGGACATTCAGTACTTC.

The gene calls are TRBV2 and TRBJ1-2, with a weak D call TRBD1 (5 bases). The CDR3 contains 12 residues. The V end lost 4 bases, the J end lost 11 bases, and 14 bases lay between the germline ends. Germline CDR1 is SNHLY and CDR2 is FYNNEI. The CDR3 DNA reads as TGTGCCAGCAGTGTCGAACAGGTCGGTTACACCTTC. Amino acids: CASSVEQVGYTF.

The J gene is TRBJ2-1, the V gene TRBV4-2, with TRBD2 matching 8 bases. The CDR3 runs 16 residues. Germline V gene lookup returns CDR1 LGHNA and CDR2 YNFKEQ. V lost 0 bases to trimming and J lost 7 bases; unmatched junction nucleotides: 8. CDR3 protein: CASSQDKVPGGNEQFF. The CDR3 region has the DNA TGTGCCAGCAGCCAAGATAAAGTGCCGGGAGGGAATGAGCAGTTCTTC.

The CDR3 DNA reads TGTGCCAGCACCACGGGTCTTAGCGGCGAGGACGAGCAGTACTTC. Residues: CASTTGLSGEDEQYF. This chain uses TRBV5-4 with TRBJ2-7; perhaps TRBD2 as D (6 bases). Deletions cut 6 bases from V and 5 bases from J, with 21 bases between. Germline values: CDR1 SGHNT, CDR2 YYREEE (reference sequence). The CDR3 loop spans 15 amino acids.

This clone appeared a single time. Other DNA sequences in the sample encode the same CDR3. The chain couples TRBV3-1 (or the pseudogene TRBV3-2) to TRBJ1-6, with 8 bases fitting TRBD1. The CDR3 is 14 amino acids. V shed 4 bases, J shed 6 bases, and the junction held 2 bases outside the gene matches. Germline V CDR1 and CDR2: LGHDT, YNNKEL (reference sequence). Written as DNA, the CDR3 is TGTGCCAGCAGCCTCGGACAGGGTAATTCACCCCTCCACTTT. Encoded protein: CASSLGQGNSPLHF.

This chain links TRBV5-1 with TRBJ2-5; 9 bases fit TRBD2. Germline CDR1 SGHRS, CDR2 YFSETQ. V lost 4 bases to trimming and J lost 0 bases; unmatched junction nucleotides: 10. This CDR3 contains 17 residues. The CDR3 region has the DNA TGCGCCAGCAGCAGATACCCTAGCGGGGAGTACCAAGAGACCCAGTACTTC. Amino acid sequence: CASSRYPSGEYQETQYF.

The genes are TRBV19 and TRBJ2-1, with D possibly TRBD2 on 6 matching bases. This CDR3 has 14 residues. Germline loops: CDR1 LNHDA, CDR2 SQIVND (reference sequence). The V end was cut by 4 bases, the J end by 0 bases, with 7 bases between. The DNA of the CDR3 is TGTGCCAGTAGTAGGGGGGACTCCTACAATGAGCAGTTCTTC. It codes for CASSRGDSYNEQFF.